This passage covers 19 T cell receptor beta chains from one sample sequenced in a study of CD8 T cells in ankylosing spondylitis. TCRdb independently ran MiXCR on the 5' RACE reads; one entry per CDR3 protein. The sample yields 150,000 to 200,000 distinct CDR3 sequences, around 32% seen once. Sequencing was done on a sample of synovial fluid, either unsorted or a sorted T cell fraction (not recorded which). These receptors all stem from a male donor with ankylosing spondylitis.

V and J are TRBV10-3 and TRBJ2-7; 9 nucleotides align to TRBD2. Trimming at V came to 4 bases and at J to 3 bases, leaving 4 bases not matched to a gene. CDR1 is ENHRY, CDR2 SYGVKD, per germline. The CDR3 length is 14 residues. CDR3 protein: CAISASTSGYEQYF. Here the CDR3 DNA reads TGTGCCATCAGTGCCTCGACTAGCGGCTACGAGCAGTACTTC.

This clonotype was counted many times. The rearrangement uses TRBV20-1 and TRBJ2-3; 11 nucleotides agree with TRBD2. The CDR3 sequence is 15 residues long. J lost 6 bases, V lost 1 base, and 6 bases had no gene match. Germline V CDR1 and CDR2: DFQATT, SNEGSKA (reference sequence). CDR3 bases: TGCAGTGCTAGAGTTAGCGGGGGGGCCGGTGATACGCAGTATTTT. Encoded protein: CSARVSGGAGDTQYF.

The chain combines TRBV12-3 or TRBV12-4 with TRBJ1-5; TRBD1 might be the D (6 bases). Deletions cut 3 bases from V and 5 bases from J, with 8 bases between. CDR3 length: 13 amino acids. The CDR3 loop is CASSFGQYQPQHF. Written as DNA, the CDR3 is TGTGCCAGCAGTTTTGGACAGTATCAGCCCCAGCATTTT.

The CDR3 region has the DNA TGTGCCAGCAGCCCCGATGGGCATAGCCCTGAGGCGCCCCAGCATTTT. It translates to CASSPDGHSPEAPQHF. The V and J genes are TRBV3-1 and TRBJ1-5; D remains ambiguous. Per germline, CDR1 LGHDT and CDR2 YNNKEL (reference sequence). Trimming left V 4 bases short and J 9 bases short, with 22 bases between. The CDR3 extends over 16 amino acids. The variable domain in full, completed from reference TRBV3-1 and TRBJ1-5, reads DTAVSQTPKYLVTQMGNDKSIKCEQNLGHDTMYWYKQDSKKFLKIMFSYNNKELIINETVPNRFSPKSPDKAHLNLHINSLELGDSAVYFCASSPDGHSPEAPQHFGDGTRLSIL.

This clonotype was found a few times. V gene TRBV5-1 combines with J gene TRBJ2-3; a possible D gene is TRBD2 (5 bases). The CDR3 is 16 amino acids. V lost 4 bases, J lost 4 bases, and 19 bases lay in between. Germline V gives CDR1 SGHRS, CDR2 YFSETQ. The CDR3 loop is CASSAGELVTSDTQYF. As DNA, the CDR3 is TGCGCCAGCAGCGCCGGGGAACTAGTGACATCAGATACGCAGTATTTT.

This rearrangement joins TRBV5-1 to TRBJ2-3, with 7 positions matching TRBD2. The CDR3 runs to 17 residues. Trimming cost V 3 bases and J 1 base; bases outside gene matches: 11. The germline V gene has CDR1 SGHRS and CDR2 YFSETQ. CDR3 DNA: TGCGCCAGCAGCTCCAATGTCCGGGGGGTCGGCACAGATACGCAGTATTTT. Its translation is CASSSNVRGVGTDTQYF. Drawing the rest from reference TRBV5-1 and TRBJ2-3, the complete variable domain is KAGVTQTPRYLIKTRGQQVTLSCSPISGHRSVSWYQQTPGQGLQFLFEYFSETQRNKGNFPGRFSGRQFSNSRSEMNVSTLELGDSALYLCASSSNVRGVGTDTQYFGPGTRLTVL.

A few counts support this clonotype. The gene calls are TRBV30 and TRBJ2-1, with TRBD2 identical over 8 bases. Germline V gives CDR1 GTSNPN, CDR2 SVGIG (reference sequence). The V segment lost 2 bases and the J segment 6 bases; nucleotides outside the gene matches: 6. This CDR3 contains 14 residues. The DNA of the CDR3 is TGTGCCTGGAGTCCCCGGGGGGGAGGCAATGAGCAGTTCTTC. This gives the protein CAWSPRGGGNEQFF.

The CDR3 protein is CSATNQGARYNSPLHF. DNA of the CDR3: TGCAGTGCCACGAATCAGGGGGCGCGGTATAATTCACCCCTCCACTTT. The V call is TRBV20-1, the J call TRBJ1-6; TRBD1 aligns across 8 bases. Germline lookup yields CDR1 DFQATT and CDR2 SNEGSKA (reference sequence). The trim removed 6 bases at V and 4 bases at J, leaving 11 bases unmatched. The CDR3 loop spans 16 amino acids.

The chain joins TRBV7-8 to TRBJ2-7; TRBD2 matches 8 bases. CDR3 length: 18 amino acids. V was pared by 1 base and J by 2 bases, with 13 bases of the junction left unmatched. CDR1 is SGHVS, CDR2 FQNEAQ, per germline. The CDR3, as DNA: TGTGCCAGCAGCTTAGAATGGGCGGTTAGCGGGGCACCCTACGAGCAGTACTTC. Translating it yields CASSLEWAVSGAPYEQYF.

This chain uses TRBV25-1 with TRBJ1-6; possibly TRBD1 for D (5 bases). The V end lost 4 bases, the J end lost 4 bases, and 11 bases lay between the germline ends. CDR1 is MGHDK and CDR2 is SYGVNS in the germline V gene. CDR3 length equals 15 residues. The CDR3, as DNA: TGTGCCAGCAGTGCCGGGGGACCTTATAATTCACCCCTCCACTTT. As protein: CASSAGGPYNSPLHF. The full variable domain, its missing parts supplied by reference TRBV25-1 and TRBJ1-6, is EADIYQTPRYLVIGTGKKITLECSQTMGHDKMYWYQQDPGMELHLIHYSYGVNSTEKGDLSSESTVSRIRTEHFPLTLESARPSHTSQYLCASSAGGPYNSPLHFGNGTRLTVT.

This clonotype was counted a few times. This rearrangement joins TRBV6-1 to TRBJ2-1, with a tentative D call TRBD2 (5 bases). This CDR3 is built from 15 residues. Trimming left V 6 bases short and J 3 bases short, with 15 bases between. CDR1 MNHNS and CDR2 SASEGT come from the germline V gene. This CDR3 is CASSKREIDYNEQFF. The CDR3 DNA is TGTGCCAGCAGCAAACGGGAAATCGACTACAATGAGCAGTTCTTC.

This clonotype appeared many times. The genes are TRBV11-2 and TRBJ2-5; D unclear. V was shortened by 2 bases and J by 4 bases, with 14 bases between the two germline ends. CDR3 size: 15 residues. Germline CDR1 is SGHAT and CDR2 is FQNNGV. CDR3 amino acids: CASSLRPGVTETQYF. CDR3 nucleotides: TGTGCCAGCAGCTTAAGACCCGGCGTCACAGAGACCCAGTACTTC.

This clonotype was observed a handful of times. V usage is TRBV2 and J usage is TRBJ1-2; no clear D. Trimming shortened V by 9 bases and J by 5 bases, and 19 bases separated the two germline ends. The CDR3 spans 14 residues. From germline, CDR1 is SNHLY and CDR2 FYNNEI. The CDR3 loop is CARETAGDLYGYTF. For the CDR3, the DNA is TGTGCCAGGGAGACGGCCGGGGATTTGTATGGCTACACCTTC. Full variable domain (rest looked up from reference TRBV2 and TRBJ1-2): EPEVTQTPSHQVTQMGQEVILRCVPISNHLYFYWYRQILGQKVEFLVSFYNNEISEKSEIFDDQFSVERPDGSNFTLKIRSTKLEDSAMYFCARETAGDLYGYTFGSGTRLTVV.

This clonotype has a handful of counts. This chain links TRBV10-3 with TRBJ1-3; possible D gene TRBD1, 5 bases. The CDR3 has 17 amino acids. The germline V gene has CDR1 ENHRY and CDR2 SYGVKD. V shed 2 bases and J shed 0 bases, with 14 bases lying between them. CDR3 protein: CAISEPSGTPSGNTIYF. The CDR3 region has the DNA TGTGCCATCAGTGAGCCCTCAGGGACTCCCTCTGGAAACACCATATATTTT.

This chain links TRBV7-8 with TRBJ1-3, with 9 bases aligning to TRBD1. Germline V gene sequence: CDR1 SGHVS, CDR2 FQNEAQ. V shed 4 bases and J 1 base; nucleotides not matched to a gene: 8. The CDR3 length is 17 residues. The CDR3 DNA is TGTGCCAGCAGCTCCCGGGACAGGGCTCTATCTGGAAACACCATATATTTT. Translated, it gives CASSSRDRALSGNTIYF.

The CDR3 bases are TGTGCCAGCAGCGCAAGACAGAGGGGTTATAATTCACCCCTCCACTTT. Translating gives CASSARQRGYNSPLHF. The chain carries TRBV7-2 and TRBJ1-6; a weak D match, TRBD1 (5 bases). The CDR3 covers 16 residues. V dropped 5 bases and J dropped 4 bases, with 15 bases sitting between them. From germline, CDR1 is SGHTA and CDR2 FQGNSA.

V is TRBV7-2 and J is TRBJ2-7; no clear D gene. Germline loops: CDR1 SGHTA, CDR2 FQGNSA. V lost 1 base, J lost 4 bases, and 11 bases lay in between. This CDR3 contains 14 residues. The CDR3 region has the DNA TGTGCCAGCAGCTTAGGTCGTTCCGCGTACGAGCAGTACTTC. Translated: CASSLGRSAYEQYF.

This clonotype has a handful of counts. The rearrangement joins TRBV10-3 to TRBJ2-4; a weak D match, TRBD1 (5 bases). With 2 bases removed from V and 0 bases from J, the gap between germline ends came to 8 bases. CDR3 length: 15 residues. Germline CDR1 and CDR2: ENHRY and SYGVKD. The CDR3 sequence: CAISEQQVAKNIQYF. The CDR3 DNA reads as TGTGCCATCAGTGAGCAACAGGTAGCCAAAAACATTCAGTACTTC.

This clonotype showed up many times. The V and J genes are TRBV12-3 or TRBV12-4 and TRBJ2-5, with TRBD2 as a possible D gene (6 bases). The length of the CDR3 is 14 residues. V shed 5 bases and J shed 5 bases, with 15 bases lying between them. The CDR3 bases are TGTGCCAGCAGTCCCCGACTAGTCGCCGAGACCCAGTACTTC. It codes for CASSPRLVAETQYF.